These T cell receptor beta chains were read from a single sample in a study of T cell responses to AZD1222 COVID-19 vaccine. Sequenced by immunoSEQ multiplex PCR; TCRdb stores in-frame clones only, minus some. The profile shows more than 150,000 clones, around 87% of them singletons. The sample consisted of peripheral blood, taken on day 0 of MenACWY control vaccination. These receptors all stem from an adult in good health. Each CDR3 is given with its conserved first and last residue. The order of the fields is clone size, J gene, V gene, CDR3 protein. Size tells how often a clone was seen (once, few, many) or the class of an expanded clone, and some rows leave it out.

>-|TRBJ1-4|TRBV6-2/TRBV6-3
CASSTTGVNEKLFF
>-|TRBJ1-2|TRBV5-1
CASSLGQGGIGYTF
>-|TRBJ1-5|TRBV6-5
CASMGTTGGYQPQHF
>-|TRBJ2-7|TRBV4-1
CASSQGGGRGRYEQYF
>-|TRBJ2-2|TRBV11-3
CASSLGATNTGELFF
>-|TRBJ2-6|TRBV28
CASSPWDSGTNVLTF
>-|TRBJ2-2|TRBV4-3
CASSQGGTGDLAGELFF
>-|TRBJ1-2|TRBV12-3/TRBV12-4
CASTLGRNYGYTF
>-|TRBJ2-1|TRBV18
CASSPPITNEQFF
>-|TRBJ1-4|TRBV6-5
CASSYSSGTGHEKLFF
>-|TRBJ2-7|TRBV6-1
CASSEAKYEQYF
>-|TRBJ1-1|TRBV27
CASRGSVNTEAFF
>-|TRBJ1-2|TRBV29-1
CSALTGNYGYTF
>-|TRBJ2-5|TRBV4-3
CASSQDWPSGEETQYF
>-|TRBJ1-1|TRBV5-1
CASSLGGGNTEAFF
>-|TRBJ2-5|TRBV6-1
CASSDLASGKETQYF
>-|TRBJ2-7|TRBV11-2
CASSLLLTDEQYF
>-|TRBJ1-5|TRBV7-8
CASSEDGNQPQHF
>-|TRBJ2-1|TRBV6-5
CASRPGLAFNEQFF
>-|TRBJ1-1|TRBV5-1
CASRGKEHSTKAFF
>-|TRBJ2-1|TRBV5-4
CASSATSNEQFF
>-|TRBJ2-7|TRBV5-1
CASRATYEQYF
>-|TRBJ2-7|TRBV18
CASSPMSSGINEQYF
>-|TRBJ1-1|TRBV7-8
CASSLGAQFRGTEAFF
>-|TRBJ1-1|TRBV30
CAWSVSLKNTEAFF
>-|TRBJ2-7|TRBV5-3
CARSPDNFQGIREKSSYEQYF
>-|TRBJ2-7|TRBV9
CASSALQGAGEQYF
>-|TRBJ1-5|TRBV12-3/TRBV12-4
CASSFSNQPQHF
>-|TRBJ1-4|TRBV19
CASSYTTTNEKLFF
>-|TRBJ1-6|TRBV3-1/TRBV3-2
CASSPAGTQPLHF
>few|TRBJ2-7|TRBV15
CATSRGRTGRYEQYF
>-|TRBJ2-7|TRBV19
CASSTGFSYEQYF
>many|TRBJ2-7|TRBV30
CAWSKLSGPRAYEQYF
>-|TRBJ2-7|TRBV19
CASAPGGLYEQYF
>-|TRBJ1-2|TRBV28
CASRGGTRDGGYTF